This entry is about one T cell receptor (beta chain). No antigen is known for it. This record belongs to a study of Tregs in tolerant kidney transplant recipients. CDR1 is MGHRA, CDR2 YSYEKL, per germline. This CDR3 has 16 amino acids. V was shortened by 4 bases and J by 7 bases, with 20 bases between the two germline ends. Produced via immunoSEQ multiplex PCR; TCRdb's table is partial and in-frame only. The table lists about 110,000 clones, around 89% of them singletons. Study outcomes and limitations: In tolerant patients, donor-specific Tregs outgrew total Tregs, suggesting antigen-driven expansion.

Unstimulated regulatory T cells (CD4+CD25+CD127-), CD4+CD25- non-regulatory cells, CD4 and CD8 cells were FACS-sorted from thawed PBMCs. V and J are TRBV4-1 and TRBJ2-4; a weak D match, TRBD1 (7 bases). Sequencing used CD4+ T cells from blood, obtained before the transplant. The sequence came from a human donor who received a combined kidney and bone marrow transplant. CDR3 bases: TGCGCCAGCAGCCCAGAGAGAGGCAGGGGGGATAACATTCAGTACTTC. Translating gives CASSPERGRGDNIQYF.